This is a list of T cell receptor beta chains from one sample in a study of T cell repertoires in cytomegalovirus infection. TCRdb re-analysed the reads in MiXCR, keeping a single row per CDR3 protein. Counted here are 150,000 to 200,000 distinct CDR3 sequences, approximately 19% occurring once; the ten biggest clones make up around 2.7%. The specimen sequenced was PBMCs. Every receptor here comes from a human donor in good health (CMV status not recorded). Some clones in this sample may be carry-over from other donors' samples. The CDR3 runs from the conserved cysteine through the conserved F or W. Each record gives: clone size, D gene, J gene, V gene, CDR3 protein, CDR3 DNA. The D gene is left open where the match is weak. Not every row has a clone size; where given, it reads once, few, many or a size class.

abundance: many; d_gene: TRBD2; j_gene: TRBJ2-1; v_gene: TRBV7-9; CDR3aa: CASSLELLAGGPLNEQFF; CDR3nt: TGTGCCAGCAGCTTAGAGTTGCTAGCGGGAGGGCCTTTGAATGAGCAGTTCTTC
abundance: few; d_gene: NA; j_gene: TRBJ2-3; v_gene: TRBV20-1; CDR3aa: CSAVRTAPDTQYF; CDR3nt: TGCAGTGCTGTGAGGACCGCCCCAGATACGCAGTATTTT
abundance: few; d_gene: NA; j_gene: TRBJ1-1; v_gene: TRBV20-1; CDR3aa: CSARRSNTEAFF; CDR3nt: TGCAGTGCCCGCCGGTCGAACACTGAAGCTTTCTTT
abundance: NA; d_gene: NA; j_gene: TRBJ1-2; v_gene: TRBV29-1; CDR3aa: CSVEDQPGGYTF; CDR3nt: TGCAGCGTTGAAGATCAGCCCGGGGGCTACACCTTC
abundance: NA; d_gene: NA; j_gene: TRBJ1-5; v_gene: TRBV7-8; CDR3aa: CASSPNIELSNQPQHF; CDR3nt: TGTGCCAGCAGCCCGAACATAGAATTGAGCAATCAGCCCCAGCATTTT
abundance: NA; d_gene: TRBD2; j_gene: TRBJ2-7; v_gene: TRBV6-2/TRBV6-3; CDR3aa: CASSYSRGLAARGEQYF; CDR3nt: TGTGCCAGCAGTTACTCGAGGGGACTAGCGGCGAGGGGAGAGCAGTACTTC
abundance: NA; d_gene: NA; j_gene: TRBJ1-1; v_gene: TRBV5-1; CDR3aa: CASSLEGQSHTEAFF; CDR3nt: TGCGCCAGCAGCTTGGAAGGGCAGTCGCACACTGAAGCTTTCTTT
abundance: NA; d_gene: NA; j_gene: TRBJ2-7; v_gene: TRBV7-6; CDR3aa: CASSLGAGPPYEQYF; CDR3nt: TGTGCCAGCAGCTTAGGGGCCGGTCCACCCTACGAGCAGTACTTC
abundance: NA; d_gene: TRBD2; j_gene: TRBJ2-2; v_gene: TRBV28; CDR3aa: CASSFGLAGVNPNTGELFF; CDR3nt: TGTGCCAGCAGTTTTGGGCTAGCGGGGGTCAATCCCAACACCGGGGAGCTGTTTTTT
abundance: few; d_gene: NA; j_gene: TRBJ2-2; v_gene: TRBV11-1; CDR3aa: CASSLGGGRSGELFF; CDR3nt: TGTGCCAGCAGCTTGGGGGGGGGCCGGAGCGGGGAGCTGTTTTTT
abundance: many; d_gene: TRBD1; j_gene: TRBJ1-6; v_gene: TRBV6-6; CDR3aa: CASRASGTGNYNSPLHF; CDR3nt: TGTGCCAGCAGAGCCTCCGGGACAGGAAACTATAATTCACCCCTCCACTTT
abundance: few; d_gene: TRBD1; j_gene: TRBJ1-2; v_gene: TRBV6-1; CDR3aa: CASSVTGNNGYTF; CDR3nt: TGTGCCAGCAGCGTGACAGGGAATAATGGCTACACCTTC
abundance: once; d_gene: TRBD1; j_gene: TRBJ1-6; v_gene: TRBV20-1; CDR3aa: CSATPGTDYNSPLHF; CDR3nt: TGCAGTGCTACCCCCGGGACAGATTATAATTCACCCCTCCACTTT
abundance: few; d_gene: NA; j_gene: TRBJ2-2; v_gene: TRBV13; CDR3aa: CASSFGRNTGELFF; CDR3nt: TGTGCCAGCAGCTTTGGGAGGAACACCGGGGAGCTGTTTTTT
abundance: few; d_gene: TRBD1; j_gene: TRBJ1-1; v_gene: TRBV5-1; CDR3aa: CASSTGQANTEAFF; CDR3nt: TGCGCCAGCAGCACCGGACAGGCGAACACTGAAGCTTTCTTT
abundance: few; d_gene: NA; j_gene: TRBJ1-1; v_gene: TRBV19; CDR3aa: CASRAQLNTEAFF; CDR3nt: TGTGCCAGTAGGGCACAGTTGAACACTGAAGCTTTCTTT
abundance: many; d_gene: NA; j_gene: TRBJ2-7; v_gene: TRBV7-2; CDR3aa: CASSPRRETHEQYF; CDR3nt: TGTGCCAGCAGCCCTAGACGGGAAACCCACGAGCAGTACTTC
abundance: many; d_gene: TRBD2; j_gene: TRBJ2-3; v_gene: TRBV7-2; CDR3aa: CASSLTGGPVDTQYF; CDR3nt: TGTGCCAGCAGCTTAACGGGAGGGCCGGTAGATACGCAGTATTTT
abundance: NA; d_gene: TRBD1; j_gene: TRBJ1-5; v_gene: TRBV6-2/TRBV6-3; CDR3aa: CASSYPRTGGSNQPQHF; CDR3nt: TGTGCCAGCAGTTACCCACGGACAGGTGGTAGCAATCAGCCCCAGCATTTT
abundance: NA; d_gene: TRBD1; j_gene: TRBJ2-7; v_gene: TRBV29-1; CDR3aa: CSVVWGTGEVSYEQYF; CDR3nt: TGCAGCGTTGTGTGGGGGACAGGGGAGGTTTCCTACGAGCAGTACTTC
abundance: few; d_gene: TRBD2; j_gene: TRBJ2-3; v_gene: TRBV2; CDR3aa: CASRGLSGSRTDTQYF; CDR3nt: TGTGCCAGCAGAGGGCTCAGCGGGAGTAGAACAGATACGCAGTATTTT
abundance: many; d_gene: NA; j_gene: TRBJ1-5; v_gene: TRBV7-8; CDR3aa: CASSLAAGGNQPQHF; CDR3nt: TGTGCCAGCAGCTTAGCCGCAGGAGGCAATCAGCCCCAGCATTTT
abundance: NA; d_gene: NA; j_gene: TRBJ2-7; v_gene: TRBV6-6; CDR3aa: CASSAQRISGEQYF; CDR3nt: TGTGCCAGCAGTGCTCAGCGGATATCGGGCGAGCAGTACTTC
abundance: many; d_gene: NA; j_gene: TRBJ1-2; v_gene: TRBV7-9; CDR3aa: CASSLTIYGYTF; CDR3nt: TGTGCCAGCAGCCTGACTATCTATGGCTACACCTTC
abundance: few; d_gene: TRBD1; j_gene: TRBJ2-5; v_gene: TRBV10-3; CDR3aa: CAISGNRGRETQYF; CDR3nt: TGTGCCATCAGTGGGAACAGGGGGCGAGAGACCCAGTACTTC
abundance: NA; d_gene: NA; j_gene: TRBJ2-2; v_gene: TRBV14; CDR3aa: CASSQEMGWELFF; CDR3nt: TGTGCCAGCAGCCAAGAAATGGGTTGGGAGCTGTTTTTT
abundance: many; d_gene: TRBD1; j_gene: TRBJ2-2; v_gene: TRBV28; CDR3aa: CASKGTGETGELFF; CDR3nt: TGTGCCAGTAAAGGGACAGGGGAGACCGGGGAGCTGTTTTTT
abundance: many; d_gene: TRBD1; j_gene: TRBJ1-5; v_gene: TRBV6-1; CDR3aa: CASRAGDRGSNQPQHF; CDR3nt: TGTGCCAGCAGGGCCGGGGACAGGGGAAGCAATCAGCCCCAGCATTTT
abundance: few; d_gene: NA; j_gene: TRBJ1-5; v_gene: TRBV19; CDR3aa: CASSKQGSNQPQHF; CDR3nt: TGTGCCAGTAGTAAGCAGGGGAGCAATCAGCCCCAGCATTTT
abundance: NA; d_gene: TRBD1; j_gene: TRBJ2-3; v_gene: TRBV5-1; CDR3aa: CASSLAGTGPGVDTQYF; CDR3nt: TGCGCCAGCAGCTTGGCTGGGACAGGGCCAGGGGTAGATACGCAGTATTTT
abundance: many; d_gene: TRBD1; j_gene: TRBJ2-6; v_gene: TRBV7-2; CDR3aa: CASSRLGQTPGANVLTF; CDR3nt: TGTGCCAGCAGCCGTTTGGGACAGACCCCTGGGGCCAACGTCCTGACTTTC
abundance: NA; d_gene: NA; j_gene: TRBJ1-4; v_gene: TRBV6-1; CDR3aa: CASSEADLNEKLFF; CDR3nt: TGTGCCAGCAGTGAAGCAGACCTCAATGAAAAACTGTTTTTT
abundance: many; d_gene: NA; j_gene: TRBJ1-2; v_gene: TRBV7-2; CDR3aa: CASSLGDGGRYGYTF; CDR3nt: TGTGCCAGCAGCTTAGGGGACGGTGGGAGGTATGGCTACACCTTC
abundance: NA; d_gene: TRBD1; j_gene: TRBJ1-2; v_gene: TRBV7-2; CDR3aa: CASSPIGTGINYGYTF; CDR3nt: TGTGCCAGCAGCCCCATCGGGACAGGGATTAACTATGGCTACACCTTC
abundance: many; d_gene: NA; j_gene: TRBJ1-1; v_gene: TRBV20-1; CDR3aa: CSAVFGGGRPSEAFF; CDR3nt: TGCAGTGCTGTTTTCGGCGGGGGGCGGCCCTCTGAAGCTTTCTTT
abundance: many; d_gene: TRBD1; j_gene: TRBJ1-5; v_gene: TRBV12-3/TRBV12-4; CDR3aa: CASRGGQGNQPQHF; CDR3nt: TGTGCCAGCAGGGGAGGACAGGGCAATCAGCCCCAGCATTTT
abundance: NA; d_gene: NA; j_gene: TRBJ1-6; v_gene: TRBV6-6; CDR3aa: CASSYKRTNSPLHF; CDR3nt: TGTGCCAGCAGTTACAAGAGAACGAATTCACCCCTCCACTTT
abundance: many; d_gene: NA; j_gene: TRBJ2-7; v_gene: TRBV12-3/TRBV12-4; CDR3aa: CASSLVPPPGEQYF; CDR3nt: TGTGCCAGCAGTTTAGTCCCTCCGCCGGGCGAGCAGTACTTC
abundance: NA; d_gene: NA; j_gene: TRBJ1-2; v_gene: TRBV5-1; CDR3aa: CASSSVADYGYTF; CDR3nt: TGCGCCAGCAGTTCTGTTGCGGACTATGGCTACACCTTC
abundance: many; d_gene: NA; j_gene: TRBJ2-7; v_gene: TRBV7-2; CDR3aa: CASSPAGGTSYEQYF; CDR3nt: TGTGCCAGCAGCCCTGCGGGCGGGACATCCTACGAGCAGTACTTC
abundance: many; d_gene: NA; j_gene: TRBJ2-7; v_gene: TRBV7-6; CDR3aa: CASSPGSRTYEQYF; CDR3nt: TGTGCCAGCAGCCCTGGTAGCAGAACCTACGAGCAGTACTTC
abundance: few; d_gene: TRBD2; j_gene: TRBJ2-3; v_gene: TRBV4-2; CDR3aa: CASSQDPGLARPDTQYF; CDR3nt: TGTGCCAGCAGCCAAGATCCGGGACTAGCCCGTCCAGATACGCAGTATTTT
abundance: few; d_gene: NA; j_gene: TRBJ2-2; v_gene: TRBV20-1; CDR3aa: CSARPYTGELFF; CDR3nt: TGCAGTGCTAGACCCTACACCGGGGAGCTGTTTTTT
abundance: NA; d_gene: NA; j_gene: TRBJ1-3; v_gene: TRBV7-4; CDR3aa: CASSFNGNTIYF; CDR3nt: TGTGCCAGCAGCTTTAATGGAAACACCATATATTTT
abundance: few; d_gene: NA; j_gene: TRBJ2-1; v_gene: TRBV11-2; CDR3aa: CASSLDSPYHNEQFF; CDR3nt: TGTGCCAGCAGCTTAGATTCCCCCTACCACAATGAGCAGTTCTTC
abundance: few; d_gene: NA; j_gene: TRBJ1-1; v_gene: TRBV6-1; CDR3aa: CASSEATGTEAFF; CDR3nt: TGTGCCAGCAGTGAGGCCACAGGAACTGAAGCTTTCTTT
abundance: few; d_gene: TRBD2; j_gene: TRBJ2-7; v_gene: TRBV28; CDR3aa: CASSPRGGAQFALRYEQYF; CDR3nt: TGTGCCAGCAGTCCCCGGGGGGGGGCGCAATTTGCCCTCCGGTACGAGCAGTACTTC
abundance: NA; d_gene: NA; j_gene: TRBJ1-1; v_gene: TRBV2; CDR3aa: CASSASRGEAFF; CDR3nt: TGTGCCAGCAGTGCGTCCAGGGGAGAAGCTTTCTTT
abundance: many; d_gene: NA; j_gene: TRBJ2-5; v_gene: TRBV6-2/TRBV6-3; CDR3aa: CASRGFRTAIQETQYF; CDR3nt: TGTGCCAGCAGGGGCTTTAGGACAGCGATTCAAGAGACCCAGTACTTC
abundance: NA; d_gene: NA; j_gene: TRBJ2-7; v_gene: TRBV5-1; CDR3aa: CASSSDGAAGYEQYF; CDR3nt: TGCGCCAGCAGCTCCGATGGGGCAGCCGGGTACGAGCAGTACTTC
abundance: many; d_gene: NA; j_gene: TRBJ2-7; v_gene: TRBV7-2; CDR3aa: CASSIFDGDYEQYF; CDR3nt: TGTGCCAGCAGCATCTTCGACGGCGACTACGAGCAGTACTTC
abundance: few; d_gene: TRBD1; j_gene: TRBJ2-7; v_gene: TRBV5-6; CDR3aa: CASSGGQGPNYEQYF; CDR3nt: TGTGCCAGCAGCGGGGGACAGGGCCCAAACTACGAGCAGTACTTC